Each of the 10 T cell receptor beta chains below was sequenced from the same sample in a study of blood T cells in healthy people across ages. Together with a sample-barcoded 5' primer, a J-beta primer mix was included in a second PCR lasting about 6 to 12 cycles. TCRdb reanalysed the 5' RACE reads using MiXCR and keeps one entry per CDR3 protein. In the table there are 700,000 or so distinct CDR3 sequences, roughly 43% of which are singletons. The sequenced sample was blood. The source is a man older than 75 in good health.

This clonotype was picked up a small number of times. This chain's CDR3 is CAWSVRGGETQYF. In DNA, the CDR3 is TGTGCCTGGAGTGTACGGGGGGGAGAGACCCAGTACTTC. The chain has TRBV30 and TRBJ2-5; 8 nucleotides match TRBD2. The germline gives CDR1 GTSNPN, CDR2 SVGIG (reference sequence). The CDR3 consists of 13 residues. J was trimmed by 4 bases and V by 0 bases; bases with no gene match: 1.

The table lists this clonotype with many counts. This rearrangement joins TRBV12-5 to TRBJ2-3; 12 bases are a match to TRBD2. Germline-derived CDR1 and CDR2 are LGHNT and FRNRAP. The V gene end was trimmed by 6 bases and the J gene end by 6 bases; junction bases not matched to a gene: 7. The CDR3 is 15 residues long. CDR3 DNA sequence: TGTGCTAGTGGCCACGGACTAGCGGGACCGGATACGCAGTATTTT. This gives the protein CASGHGLAGPDTQYF. Combining the CDR3 with reference TRBV12-5 and TRBJ2-3 gives the whole variable domain DARVTQTPRHKVTEMGQEVTMRCQPILGHNTVFWYRQTMMQGLELLAYFRNRAPLDDSGMPKDRFSAEMPDATLATLKIQPSEPRDSAVYFCASGHGLAGPDTQYFGPGTRLTVL.

This clonotype was seen many times. The chain employs TRBV29-1 and TRBJ2-1; D call uncertain. There are 11 residues in the CDR3. The V and J ends lost 4 bases and 0 bases respectively, with 1 base between them. Germline-derived CDR1 and CDR2 are SQVTM and ANQGSEA. As DNA, the CDR3 is TGCAGCGTTGGCTCCTACAATGAGCAGTTCTTC. Its translation is CSVGSYNEQFF.

Turning to this clonotype: One end of the junction is discordant with germline, which a read error may explain. The genes are TRBV9 and TRBJ1-6, with D perhaps TRBD1 (6 bases). Germline V gene lookup returns CDR1 SGDLS and CDR2 YYNGEE. The CDR3 contains 14 residues. CDR3 sequence reads: CAGSAGTQNSPLHF. The CDR3 bases are TGTGCCGGCAGCGCCGGGACACAGAATTCACCCCTCCACTTT.

This clonotype showed up just once. V gene TRBV20-1 combines with J gene TRBJ2-4, with 7 bases aligning to TRBD1. This CDR3 spans 15 amino acids. V dropped 2 bases and J dropped 13; count of bases not matched to a gene: 17. Germline V gives CDR1 DFQATT, CDR2 SNEGSKA (reference sequence). CDR3 region: CSARLAWDSKGEQYF. The CDR3 DNA follows: TGCAGTGCTAGACTCGCCTGGGACAGTAAGGGGGAGCAGTACTTC.

This clonotype was found many times. This rearrangement joins TRBV12-3 or TRBV12-4 to TRBJ2-7; D may be TRBD2 (5 bases). With 5 bases removed from V and 7 bases from J, the gap between germline ends came to 9 bases. The CDR3 is 11 amino acids. The CDR3 sequence: CASSHQREQYF. In DNA, the CDR3 is TGTGCCAGCAGTCATCAGCGGGAGCAGTACTTC.

The rearrangement joins TRBV9 to TRBJ2-1, with D hard to call. Looked up from germline, CDR1 is SGDLS and CDR2 is YYNGEE. The CDR3 consists of 12 residues. With 3 bases removed from V and 6 bases from J, the gap between germline ends came to 7 bases. CDR3 residues: CASSGLVNEQFF. The CDR3 DNA reads TGTGCCAGCAGCGGACTTGTCAATGAGCAGTTCTTC.

In regard to this clonotype: At one boundary the junction diverges from the germline segment, which might be a read error. V gene TRBV24-1 combines with J gene TRBJ2-3; maybe TRBD1 (5 bases). The CDR3 spans 18 residues. The germline V gene encodes CDR1 KGHDR and CDR2 SFDVKD. In DNA, the CDR3 is TGTGCCACCAGTGATTCGTCCCCCGGCGCAGGACCCAGGGATACGCGGTATTTT. It encodes CATSDSSPGAGPRDTRYF.

V usage is TRBV7-2 and J usage is TRBJ1-2, with 7 positions matching TRBD1. Germline assignment: CDR1 SGHTA and CDR2 FQGNSA. The CDR3 has 16 amino acids. V gave up 1 base and J gave up 7 bases; unmatched junction bases: 12. This CDR3 is CASSLGKGGGGLGYTF. The CDR3 DNA reads TGTGCCAGCAGCTTAGGGAAAGGGGGAGGGGGCCTTGGCTACACCTTC.

There are a few counts of this clonotype. The chain uses TRBV7-3 and TRBJ2-1, with a possible D match to TRBD2 (6 bases). The CDR3 consists of 16 residues. CDR1 is SGHTA, CDR2 FQGTGA, per germline. Deletions cut 1 base from V and 0 bases from J, with 10 bases between. CDR3 loop: CASSLSLASSYNEQFF. The CDR3 DNA reads as TGTGCCAGCAGCTTAAGCCTAGCGAGCTCCTACAATGAGCAGTTCTTC.